The following is a T cell receptor beta chain sequence with its context. Other DNA sequences of this sample code for an identical CDR3. Profiling relied on immunoSEQ multiplex PCR, and the TCRdb table lists in-frame clones only, not all of them. The data hold 2 million to 3 million clones, with approximately 92% observed a single time. This CDR3 region has 14 residues. V was clipped by 0 bases and J by 5 bases, with 9 bases between them. From germline, CDR1 is SGHRS and CDR2 YFSETQ. The data stem from a study of shared clonotypes between healthy human individuals. Across the whole study: CD4 naive and memory got three plates each, CD8 naive two, CD8 memory one.

Input material: naive CD4+ T cells sorted from blood. The subset denotes: CD45RA+ positively selected. This TCR was recovered from a man between 18 and 29 years old in good health. J is TRBJ1-5 and V is TRBV5-1; D is undetermined. The CDR3 loop reads CASSLEGPYQPQHF. DNA of the CDR3: TGCGCCAGCAGCTTGGAAGGGCCTTATCAGCCCCAGCATTTT. The whole variable domain, filled in from reference TRBV5-1 and TRBJ1-5, reads KAGVTQTPRYLIKTRGQQVTLSCSPISGHRSVSWYQQTPGQGLQFLFEYFSETQRNKGNFPGRFSGRQFSNSRSEMNVSTLELGDSALYLCASSLEGPYQPQHFGDGTRLSIL.